A single sample gave rise to the 22 T cell receptor beta chains below, sequenced in a study of CD8+CD57+ T cells in acquired aplastic anemia. Researchers used genomic DNA as the template to profile TCR beta VDJ and CDR3. TCRdb reprocessed the reads via MiXCR and lists one record per CDR3 protein. The table shows about 180,000 distinct CDR3 sequences, with around 45% occurring only once. The sequenced sample was sorted CD4+, CD8+, or CD8+CD57+ T cells (not recorded which) from PBMCs. These receptor sequences come from a human donor in good health.

The chain uses TRBV29-1 and TRBJ1-1; D is possibly TRBD1 (6 bases). The germline V gene has CDR1 SQVTM and CDR2 ANQGSEA. Trimming took off 3 bases at V and 7 bases at J, with 12 bases between the two ends. The CDR3 loop spans 12 amino acids. The chain's CDR3 is CSVDWGAVEAFF. In DNA form, the CDR3 reads TGCAGCGTTGACTGGGGGGCAGTTGAAGCTTTCTTT.

This clonotype has a count of ten or more. The V call is TRBV29-1, the J call TRBJ2-5, with 12 bases that match TRBD2. Per germline, CDR1 SQVTM and CDR2 ANQGSEA. V trimming: 2 bases; J trimming: 2 bases; junction bases outside the gene matches: 6. The CDR3 extends over 16 amino acids. For the CDR3, the DNA is TGCAGCGTTGAACCCCGGACTAGCGGGGCACAAGAGACCCAGTACTTC. Translation: CSVEPRTSGAQETQYF.

This clonotype was counted only a few times. The chain combines TRBV5-4 with TRBJ2-7; the match to TRBD1 covers 8 bases. This CDR3 comprises 16 residues. The ends lost 4 bases at V and 1 base at J; junction bases unmatched: 10. CDR1 and CDR2 from the germline V gene are SGHNT and YYREEE (reference sequence). This CDR3 reads CASSTRQGQPSYEQYF. The CDR3 DNA sequence: TGTGCCAGCAGCACCCGACAGGGGCAACCGTCCTACGAGCAGTACTTC.

In this sample, this clonotype turned up many times. The chain has TRBV24-1 and TRBJ2-1, with 9 bases identical to TRBD2. CDR3 length equals 15 residues. Per the germline V gene, CDR1 is KGHDR and CDR2 is SFDVKD. J was trimmed by 10 bases and V by 1 base; bases with no gene match: 7. CDR3 bases: TGTGCCACCAGTGATTTACGGCGGGCGGGGGGGGAGCAGTTCTTC. This codes for CATSDLRRAGGEQFF.

The sample holds many counts of this clonotype. Its ends do not fully match the called genes, so a read error is possible. V gene TRBV24-1 combines with J gene TRBJ1-2, with TRBD1 as a possible D gene (6 bases). CDR3 length: 13 residues. Germline CDR1 KGHDR, CDR2 SFDVKD. The CDR3 protein is CATSAGRGEGCTF. The CDR3 coding sequence is TGTGCCACCAGTGCTGGCAGGGGTGAAGGCTGCACCTTC.

This clonotype appeared a few times. The genes are TRBV19 and TRBJ2-7; D is perhaps TRBD2 (6 bases). The CDR3 sequence is 13 residues long. The V end was cut by 7 bases, the J end by 1 base, with 11 bases between. Per germline, CDR1 LNHDA and CDR2 SQIVND (reference sequence). This chain's CDR3 is CASKSGLSYEQYF. CDR3 DNA sequence: TGTGCCAGTAAAAGCGGGTTGTCCTACGAGCAGTACTTC.

This chain uses TRBV7-2 with TRBJ2-3, with D unclear. The V gene lost 5 bases and the J gene lost 2 bases, with 8 bases spanning the gap. This CDR3 has 13 amino acids. Germline V gene data show CDR1 as SGHTA and CDR2 as FQGNSA. CDR3 amino acids: CASSSLNTDTQYF. The CDR3 bases are TGTGCCAGCAGCAGCCTAAACACAGATACGCAGTATTTT.

The gene calls are TRBV6-1 and TRBJ1-5; D is possibly TRBD1 (6 bases). Trimming removed 3 bases at V and 5 bases at J, with 14 bases between. The CDR3 loop spans 15 amino acids. Germline assignment: CDR1 MNHNS and CDR2 SASEGT. The CDR3 DNA follows: TGTGCCAGCAGTGAGGGACAATGGGAGGATCAGCCCCAGCATTTT. Amino acid sequence: CASSEGQWEDQPQHF.

This clonotype was found a few times. This sequence joins TRBV15 and TRBJ1-2; 7 bases map to TRBD1. The CDR3 loop spans 14 amino acids. Germline CDR1 and CDR2: LNHNV and YYDKDF (reference sequence). J gave up 4 bases and V 7 bases, and 9 bases lay outside the gene matches. The CDR3 nucleotides are TGTGCCACCATTTCGACAGGGAACTTCTATGGCTACACCTTC. This codes for CATISTGNFYGYTF.

The chain links TRBV19 to TRBJ2-7; a possible D gene is TRBD2 (5 bases). This CDR3 has 16 residues. Germline-derived CDR1 and CDR2 are LNHDA and SQIVND (reference sequence). V was trimmed by 9 bases and J by 3 bases, leaving 24 bases between them. The CDR3 region is CARIGRETEEVYEQYF. The DNA of the CDR3 is TGTGCCAGAATAGGAAGGGAAACGGAGGAGGTCTACGAGCAGTACTTC.

This clonotype came up many times. The genes are TRBV6-1 and TRBJ1-5; no clear D gene. Trimming pared 1 base from V and 5 bases from J, leaving 12 bases between. Germline V gene sequence: CDR1 MNHNS, CDR2 SASEGT. The CDR3 runs 15 residues. CDR3 nucleotide sequence: TGTGCCAGCAGTGAAGGTAAGGTGGACTATCAGCCCCAGCATTTT. It codes for CASSEGKVDYQPQHF.

The genes are TRBV7-3 and TRBJ2-7; perhaps D is TRBD1 or TRBD2 (5 bases each). The CDR3 has 14 residues. The V gene lost 5 bases and the J gene lost 5 bases, with 16 bases spanning the gap. CDR1 SGHTA and CDR2 FQGTGA come from the germline V gene. The CDR3 spells CASSQPGGSDEQYF. CDR3 coding DNA: TGTGCCAGCAGCCAACCTGGGGGATCGGACGAGCAGTACTTC.

V gene TRBV29-1 combines with J gene TRBJ2-7; D gene ambiguous. Between the trimmed V and J ends, which lost 4 bases and 4 bases, there was a span of 11 bases. Germline V gives CDR1 SQVTM, CDR2 ANQGSEA. The CDR3 runs to 12 residues. DNA of the CDR3: TGCAGCGTTGCCGACGGCCGATACGAGCAGTACTTC. This encodes CSVADGRYEQYF.

The genes are TRBV7-2 and TRBJ1-6; TRBD1 aligns across 8 bases. Per the germline V gene, CDR1 is SGHTA and CDR2 is FQGNSA. V shed 5 bases and J 7 bases; nucleotides not matched to a gene: 7. The CDR3 contains 15 residues. CDR3: CASSAPRQGNSPLHF. The CDR3 nucleotides are TGTGCCAGCAGCGCCCCGAGACAGGGGAATTCACCCCTCCACTTT.

CDR3 amino acids: CSARTAGNPYEQYF. CDR3 in DNA: TGCAGTGCCCGGACGGCAGGGAACCCCTACGAGCAGTACTTC. The J gene is TRBJ2-7, the V gene TRBV20-1; possibly TRBD1 for D (5 bases). The germline gives CDR1 DFQATT, CDR2 SNEGSKA (reference sequence). V was shortened by 6 bases and J by 2 bases, with 17 bases between the two germline ends. The CDR3 length is 14 residues.

This chain links TRBV7-2 with TRBJ1-1; D is undetermined. V lost 5 bases and J 0 bases, leaving 13 bases between the germline ends. The CDR3 contains 15 residues. Germline V lookup: CDR1 SGHTA, CDR2 FQGNSA. The CDR3 nucleotides are TGTGCCAGCAGCACCAGCCTAGCACTGAACACTGAAGCTTTCTTT. This sequence encodes CASSTSLALNTEAFF.

This chain links TRBV18 with TRBJ1-3; perhaps TRBD1 as D (5 bases). The V gene's germline CDR1 is KGHSH and CDR2 LQKENI. The length of the CDR3 is 14 residues. V dropped 2 bases and J dropped 9 bases, with 14 bases sitting between them. CDR3 sequence: CASSPTDSGGTIYF. CDR3 in DNA: TGTGCCAGCTCACCAACGGATTCGGGGGGCACCATATATTTT.

This clonotype was seen many times. The chain has TRBV24-1 and TRBJ2-1; D remains unclear. Germline-derived CDR1 and CDR2 are KGHDR and SFDVKD. The CDR3 spans 13 residues. Trimming pared 2 bases from V and 3 bases from J, leaving 4 bases between. The CDR3 spells CATSDSNYNEQFF. CDR3 bases: TGTGCCACCAGTGATTCAAACTACAATGAGCAGTTCTTC.

The chain recombines TRBV20-1 with TRBJ2-7; D ambiguous. This CDR3 spans 11 amino acids. The V gene's germline CDR1 is DFQATT and CDR2 SNEGSKA (reference sequence). V was shortened by 1 base and J by 3 bases, with 4 bases between the two germline ends. CDR3 loop: CSARGGYEQYF. CDR3 DNA: TGCAGTGCTAGAGGGGGCTACGAGCAGTACTTC.

This clonotype has a count of ten or more. The rearrangement uses TRBV5-4 and TRBJ2-1, with D possibly TRBD2 on 7 matching bases. Germline V lookup: CDR1 SGHNT, CDR2 YYREEE (reference sequence). The germline V and J ends were trimmed by 7 bases and 9 bases, with 23 bases remaining between them. This CDR3 has 15 residues. This CDR3 is CASLKGGRELGEQFF. CDR3 nucleotides: TGTGCCAGCCTGAAAGGGGGGCGGGAGTTGGGTGAGCAGTTCTTC. The full variable domain, with the rest looked up from reference TRBV5-4 and TRBJ2-1, is ETGVTQSPTHLIKTRGQQVTLRCSSQSGHNTVSWYQQALGQGPQFIFQYYREEENGRGNFPPRFSGLQFPNYSSELNVNALELDDSALYLCASLKGGRELGEQFFGPGTRLTVL.

Worth noting for this clonotype: One end of the junction is discordant with germline, which a read error may explain. The genes are TRBV24-1 and TRBJ1-1, with a weak D call TRBD1 (6 bases). Germline V lookup: CDR1 KGHDR, CDR2 SFDVKD. The CDR3 is 13 amino acids. The CDR3 sequence: CATSDLRGTEAFF. In DNA, the CDR3 is TGTGCCACCAGCGATTTAAGGGGGACTGAAGCTTTCTTT.

The genes are TRBV6-1 and TRBJ2-1, with a tentative D call TRBD2 (6 bases). Germline V gene data show CDR1 as MNHNS and CDR2 as SASEGT. The V end was cut by 7 bases, the J end by 8 bases, with 18 bases between. This CDR3 comprises 14 residues. The CDR3 nucleotides read TGTGCCAGCAAACTAGCCCATGCATTGGATGAGCAGTTCTTC. This sequence encodes CASKLAHALDEQFF.